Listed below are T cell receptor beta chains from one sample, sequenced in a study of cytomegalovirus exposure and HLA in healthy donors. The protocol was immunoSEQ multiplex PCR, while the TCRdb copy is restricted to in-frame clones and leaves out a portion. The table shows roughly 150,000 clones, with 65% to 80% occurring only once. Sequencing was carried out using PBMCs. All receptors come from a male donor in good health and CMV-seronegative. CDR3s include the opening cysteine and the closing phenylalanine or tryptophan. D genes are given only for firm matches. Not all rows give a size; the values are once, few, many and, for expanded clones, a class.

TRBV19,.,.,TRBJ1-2,CASSMGGQDYGYTF,TGTGCCAGTAGTATGGGGGGGCAGGACTATGGCTACACCTTC
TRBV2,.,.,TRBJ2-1,CASQTDYNEQFF,TGTGCCAGCCAAACAGACTACAATGAGCAGTTCTTC
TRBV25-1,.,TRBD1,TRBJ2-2,CASSPQGAIVGELFF,TGTGCCAGCAGTCCTCAGGGGGCAATTGTCGGGGAGCTGTTTTTT
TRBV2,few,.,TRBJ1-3,CAIRPREPGNTIYF,TGTGCCATCAGACCCCGGGAACCCGGAAACACCATATATTTT
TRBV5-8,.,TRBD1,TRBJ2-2,CASSRGQGARTGELFF,TGTGCCAGCAGTCGAGGACAGGGGGCGCGAACCGGGGAGCTGTTTTTT
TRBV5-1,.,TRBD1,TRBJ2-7,CASSRLPGQGVEQYF,TGCGCCAGCAGCCGACTTCCGGGACAGGGGGTCGAGCAGTACTTC
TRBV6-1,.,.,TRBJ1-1,CATCYRSNTEAFF,TGTGCCACCTGCTATCGGTCGAACACTGAAGCTTTCTTT
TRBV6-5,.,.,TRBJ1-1,CASSDWEGSESAFF,TGTGCCAGCAGCGACTGGGAGGGGTCCGAGTCGGCTTTCTTT
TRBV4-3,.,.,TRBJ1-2,CASSQDRAGAGGYGYTF,TGCGCCAGCAGCCAAGATCGAGCAGGGGCTGGGGGCTATGGCTACACCTTC
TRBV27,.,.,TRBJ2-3,CASSLVTDGAPDTQYF,TGTGCCAGCAGTTTAGTCACAGATGGGGCACCAGATACGCAGTATTTT
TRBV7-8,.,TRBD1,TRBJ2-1,CASSQDRNNEQFF,TGTGCCAGCAGCCAGGACAGGAACAATGAGCAGTTCTTC
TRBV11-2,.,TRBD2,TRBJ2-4,CASSSRASGGGGIQYF,TGTGCCAGCAGCTCGAGGGCTAGCGGGGGCGGGGGCATTCAGTACTTC
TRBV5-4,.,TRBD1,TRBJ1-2,CASSSGDRLGGYTF,TGTGCCAGCAGCTCCGGGGACAGACTGGGAGGCTACACCTTC
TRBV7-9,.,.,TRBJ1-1,CASSPGGLLNTEAFF,TGTGCCAGCAGCCCGGGGGGCCTTCTTAACACTGAAGCTTTCTTT
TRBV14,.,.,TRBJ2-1,CASSGYNEQFF,TGTGCCAGCTCGGGATACAATGAGCAGTTCTTC
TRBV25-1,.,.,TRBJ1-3,CASSDSGSGNTIYF,TGTGCCAGCAGTGATTCGGGGTCTGGAAACACCATATATTTT
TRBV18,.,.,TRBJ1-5,CASSPPGDQPQHF,TGTGCCAGCTCACCACCCGGGGATCAGCCCCAGCATTTT
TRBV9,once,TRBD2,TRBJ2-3,CASSVTKTSGTQDTQYF,TGTGCCAGCAGCGTAACAAAGACTAGCGGGACTCAAGATACGCAGTATTTT
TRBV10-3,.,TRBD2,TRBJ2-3,CAISESTMGSGGRTDTQYF,TGTGCCATCAGTGAGTCGACGATGGGAAGCGGGGGCCGCACAGATACGCAGTATTTT
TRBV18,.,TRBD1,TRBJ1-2,CASSPWTGDYGYTF,TGTGCCAGCTCACCGTGGACAGGGGATTATGGCTACACCTTC
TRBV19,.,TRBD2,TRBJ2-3,CASSPRISGITDTQYF,TGTGCCAGTAGTCCTCGAATTAGCGGGATTACAGATACGCAGTATTTT
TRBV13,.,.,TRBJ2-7,CASTPFRAATYEQYF,TGTGCCAGCACGCCCTTTCGTGCAGCGACCTACGAGCAGTACTTC
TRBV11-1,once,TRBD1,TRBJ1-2,CASSHGQGIYGYTF,TGTGCCAGCAGCCACGGACAGGGAATCTATGGCTACACCTTC
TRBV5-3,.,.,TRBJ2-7,CARSGIQGVVHEQYF,TGTGCCAGAAGCGGAATACAGGGAGTCGTACACGAGCAGTACTTC